This TCR beta chain came from a study of T cells expressing NK-cell markers. Looking at the study overall: The TCR beta repertoires were obtained from sorted CD3+CD56+NKG2C+, CD3+CD56+NKG2C- and CD3+CD56-NKG2C+ T cells. Just one sequenced donor of eight was HCMV-seronegative, while seven were seropositive. Findings and limits, study-wide: Certain NKG2C+ T cell clones were expanded, and their HCMV specificity remained unclear.

Reprocessing the 5' RACE reads, TCRdb reports a single entry for every CDR3 protein and omits DNA. This table lists 500,000 to 700,000 distinct CDR3 sequences. The germline V gene has CDR1 ENHRY and CDR2 SYGVKD. This CDR3 contains 16 residues. About this clonotype itself: The antigen is undetermined.

The specimen sequenced was blood T cells: a sorted CD56 or NKG2C T cell subset, CD4+ or CD8+ T cells, or bulk PBMC T cells (not recorded which). This chain links TRBV10-3 with TRBJ2-2; with no DNA, the TCRdb D assignment of TRBD2 cannot be verified. This TCR derives from a man between 18 and 29 years old in good health. Here the CDR3 reads CAISEESSGNTGELFF.